These 22 T cell receptor beta chains were all obtained from the same sample, sequenced in a study of PD-L1 blockade in urothelial cancer. The protocol was immunoSEQ multiplex PCR, while the TCRdb copy is restricted to in-frame clones and leaves out a portion. The sample holds tens of thousands of clones, around 85% seen once. Time point in this sample: peripheral blood 6 weeks after treatment start. Material: PBMCs, obtained around atezolizumab (anti-PD-L1) treatment. The receptors stem from a man in his fifties with urothelial cancer.

The chain joins TRBV7-8 to TRBJ1-1; 12 bases are shared with TRBD1. V lost 5 bases and J lost 4; bases outside the gene matches: 8. The CDR3 length is 16 residues. CDR1 and CDR2 from the germline V gene are SGHVS and FQNEAQ. The CDR3 region is CASSMSGTGGRTEAFF. The CDR3 DNA sequence: TGTGCCAGCAGCATGTCCGGGACAGGGGGCCGCACTGAAGCTTTCTTT.

The chain carries TRBV10-1 and TRBJ2-7; 7 bases fit TRBD1. The CDR3 is made up of 15 amino acids. V gave up 2 bases and J gave up 5 bases; unmatched junction bases: 9. CDR1 WNHNN and CDR2 SYGVQD come from the germline V gene (reference sequence). For the CDR3, the DNA is TGCGCCAGCAGTGAGGCGAGGGCAGGGGGACACGAGCAGTACTTC. It codes for CASSEARAGGHEQYF.

This clone was picked up a small number of times. The gene calls are TRBV28 and TRBJ2-7; 12 bases are shared with TRBD1. The CDR3 is made up of 15 amino acids. The V segment lost 3 bases and the J segment 4 bases; nucleotides outside the gene matches: 4. Looked up from germline, CDR1 is MDHEN and CDR2 is SYDVKM. CDR3 sequence (DNA): TGTGCCAGCAGTTTTCGGGACAGGGGGCCGTACGAGCAGTACTTC. It yields the protein CASSFRDRGPYEQYF.

This CDR3 reads CASSPVGGVSYNEQFF. The CDR3 DNA is TGTGCCAGCTCACCAGTCGGGGGGGTTTCCTACAATGAGCAGTTCTTC. The chain employs TRBV18 and TRBJ2-1; 8 bases are shared with TRBD2. V was clipped by 2 bases and J by 1 base; unmatched bases: 4. The length of the CDR3 is 16 residues. The germline gives CDR1 KGHSH, CDR2 LQKENI.

The chain has TRBV19 and TRBJ2-1, with 10 bases matching TRBD1. J was trimmed by 7 bases and V by 6 bases; bases with no gene match: 12. The CDR3 has 16 amino acids. Germline CDR1 and CDR2: LNHDA and SQIVND (reference sequence). CDR3 in amino acids: CASRGGTGAWGNEQFF. The CDR3, as DNA: TGTGCCAGTAGAGGGGGGACAGGGGCCTGGGGGAATGAGCAGTTCTTC.

Here the CDR3 reads CASSPDRGRNNEQFF. For the CDR3, the DNA is TGTGCCAGCAGCCCGGACAGGGGGCGCAACAATGAGCAGTTCTTC. The chain has TRBV5-4 and TRBJ2-1; 11 nucleotides line up with TRBD1. After removal of 4 bases from V and 5 bases from J, the junction contained 5 bases not matched to a gene. Germline V gene data show CDR1 as SGHNT and CDR2 as YYREEE (reference sequence). This CDR3 is built from 15 residues.

The gene calls are TRBV19 and TRBJ2-7; the match to TRBD2 covers 7 bases. Germline V gene lookup returns CDR1 LNHDA and CDR2 SQIVND (reference sequence). V gave up 3 bases and J gave up 2 bases; unmatched junction bases: 1. The CDR3 is made up of 13 amino acids. The CDR3 nucleotides are TGTGCCAGTAGTATCGCGGGGGCCTACGAGCAGTACTTC. Its protein is CASSIAGAYEQYF.

The chain carries TRBV30 and TRBJ1-1; possibly TRBD1 for D (6 bases). V was trimmed by 0 bases and J by 7 bases, leaving 12 bases between them. This CDR3 spans 13 amino acids. From germline, CDR1 is GTSNPN and CDR2 SVGIG (reference sequence). CDR3: CAWSVGGDIEAFF. The CDR3 bases are TGTGCCTGGAGTGTGGGGGGGGACATTGAAGCTTTCTTT. Using reference TRBV30 and TRBJ1-1 for the parts outside the CDR3, the full variable domain is SQTIHQWPATLVQPVGSPLSLECTVEGTSNPNLYWYRQAAGRGLQLLFYSVGIGQISSEVPQNLSASRPQDRQFILSSKKLLLSDSGFYLCAWSVGGDIEAFFGQGTRLTVV.

CDR3 residues: CASSLEGRGQYF. CDR3 nucleotide sequence: TGTGCCAGCAGCTTAGAGGGGAGAGGGCAGTACTTC. J is TRBJ2-7 and V is TRBV11-3, with a weak D call TRBD2 (5 bases). V was pared by 0 bases and J by 9 bases, with 9 bases between. CDR3 length: 12 amino acids. Germline V gene lookup returns CDR1 SGHNT and CDR2 YENEEA.

This clone was counted a few times. This rearrangement joins TRBV7-2 to TRBJ2-3; 10 bases match TRBD2. The trim removed 5 bases at V and 4 bases at J, leaving 9 bases unmatched. CDR3 length: 16 residues. CDR1 and CDR2 from the germline V gene are SGHTA and FQGNSA. The CDR3 here is CASSPLAGVGADTQYF. In DNA, the CDR3 is TGTGCCAGCAGCCCCCTAGCGGGAGTCGGGGCAGATACGCAGTATTTT.

The chain employs TRBV4-3 and TRBJ2-7; D uncertain. CDR1 is LGHNA, CDR2 YSLEER, per germline. V was pared by 1 base and J by 0 bases, with 7 bases between. The CDR3 spans 14 residues. DNA for the CDR3: TGCGCCAGCAGCCAAGTTGTCCTCTCCTACGAGCAGTACTTC. Its translation is CASSQVVLSYEQYF.

This chain uses TRBV7-9 with TRBJ1-1, with D unresolved. The CDR3 covers 15 residues. Trimming took 4 bases from V and 5 from J, leaving 17 bases between them. Germline V lookup: CDR1 SEHNR, CDR2 FQNEAQ (reference sequence). CDR3 coding DNA: TGTGCCAGCAGCTCCTCCGGGAGAGGATGGACTGAAGCTTTCTTT. This translates into CASSSSGRGWTEAFF.

The rearrangement joins TRBV7-9 to TRBJ2-5, with TRBD2 matching 12 bases. The CDR3 length is 17 residues. CDR1 SEHNR and CDR2 FQNEAQ come from the germline V gene (reference sequence). Trimming took 8 bases from V and 1 from J; bases not matched to a gene: 11. CDR3 residues: CASQKRGGLAGQETQYF. As DNA, the CDR3 is TGTGCCAGCCAAAAGCGGGGGGGACTAGCGGGCCAAGAGACCCAGTACTTC.

CDR3 sequence (DNA): TGTGCCAGCAGCTCCCCTAGAGTACAGGTTGGAAATGAGCAGTTCTTC. Its translation is CASSSPRVQVGNEQFF. This chain joins TRBV11-2 and TRBJ2-1; possible D gene TRBD1, 5 bases. Trimming stripped 4 bases from V and 7 bases from J, with 20 bases between. The CDR3 has 16 amino acids. Per germline, CDR1 SGHAT and CDR2 FQNNGV.

This chain uses TRBV5-8 with TRBJ1-5; 10 bases agree with TRBD1. The trim removed 3 bases at V and 2 bases at J, leaving 2 bases unmatched. The CDR3 loop spans 15 amino acids. Germline CDR1 SGHTS, CDR2 YDEGEE. The CDR3 is CASSSGTGGNQPQHF. The CDR3 DNA reads as TGTGCCAGCAGCTCCGGGACAGGGGGCAATCAGCCCCAGCATTTT. Full variable domain (remainder filled in from reference TRBV5-8 and TRBJ1-5): EAGVTQSPTHLIKTRGQQATLRCSPISGHTSVYWYQQALGLGLQFLLWYDEGEERNRGNFPPRFSGRQFPNYSSELNVNALELEDSALYLCASSSGTGGNQPQHFGDGTRLSIL.

The gene calls are TRBV29-1 and TRBJ2-5, with 15 bases fitting TRBD2. J was trimmed by 5 bases and V by 8 bases; bases with no gene match: 6. CDR1 is SQVTM, CDR2 ANQGSEA, per germline. The CDR3 extends over 14 amino acids. For the CDR3, the DNA is TGCAGCTCGGACGGACTAGCGGGAGGGGAGACCCAGTACTTC. Its protein product is CSSDGLAGGETQYF.

This clone was recorded once. The rearrangement joins TRBV5-4 to TRBJ2-7; 12 bases align to TRBD2. V dropped 1 base and J dropped 2; count of bases not matched to a gene: 4. Per the germline V gene, CDR1 is SGHNT and CDR2 is YYREEE (reference sequence). This CDR3 has 16 residues. Here the CDR3 reads CASSLLLAGGPYEQYF. CDR3 sequence (DNA): TGTGCCAGCAGCTTGTTGCTAGCGGGAGGGCCCTACGAGCAGTACTTC.

V gene TRBV7-9 combines with J gene TRBJ1-2; D is possibly TRBD1 (5 bases). The CDR3 has 13 amino acids. The germline V gene encodes CDR1 SEHNR and CDR2 FQNEAQ (reference sequence). The V end was cut by 6 bases, the J end by 0 bases, with 8 bases between. The CDR3 DNA sequence: TGTGCCAGCAGACCAGGGACTAACTATGGCTACACCTTC. Its translation is CASRPGTNYGYTF. Based on the CDR3 plus reference TRBV7-9 and TRBJ1-2, the full variable domain is DTGVSQNPRHKITKRGQNVTFRCDPISEHNRLYWYRQTLGQGPEFLTYFQNEAQLEKSRLLSDRFSAERPKGSFSTLEIQRTEQGDSAMYLCASRPGTNYGYTFGSGTRLTVV.

This chain joins TRBV9 and TRBJ2-1, with 7 bases fitting TRBD2. The V gene end was trimmed by 0 bases and the J gene end by 8 bases; junction bases not matched to a gene: 5. The CDR3 spans 14 residues. Germline V gene data show CDR1 as SGDLS and CDR2 as YYNGEE. CDR3 nucleotide sequence: TGTGCCAGCAGCGTAGAAGGGACTACCCATGAGCAGTTCTTC. Protein sequence: CASSVEGTTHEQFF.

This chain joins TRBV9 and TRBJ1-1; 8 bases align to TRBD1. This CDR3 region has 13 residues. Germline V gives CDR1 SGDLS, CDR2 YYNGEE. The V and J ends lost 2 bases and 3 bases, in that order; junction bases with no gene match: 0. DNA of the CDR3: TGTGCCAGCAGCGTCAGGGGGCACACTGAAGCTTTCTTT. Translated, it gives CASSVRGHTEAFF.

The genes are TRBV28 and TRBJ2-7, with 8 bases that match TRBD2. Germline trimming cut 9 bases from V and 2 bases from J; bases unmatched to any gene: 9. Germline CDR1 is MDHEN and CDR2 is SYDVKM. The CDR3 length is 14 residues. CDR3 nucleotide sequence: TGTGCCAGTCTTAAGCGGGAGCCTCCCTACGAGCAGTACTTC. It codes for CASLKREPPYEQYF.

This clone was detected only once. The V call is TRBV12-5, the J call TRBJ1-2, with D possibly matching TRBD1 (5 bases). The V end lost 2 bases, the J end lost 4 bases, and 5 bases lay between the germline ends. Germline CDR1 reads LGHNT; CDR2 reads FRNRAP. This CDR3 has 12 residues. CDR3 in DNA: TGTGCTAGTGGTTTGAGGGGCTATGGCTACACCTTC. Translated, it gives CASGLRGYGYTF.